A selection of T cell receptor beta chains follows, all from one sample in a study of OX40 agonist ivuxolimab in advanced cancers. Libraries were prepared by immunoSEQ multiplex PCR; TCRdb keeps only in-frame clonotypes and omits some of them. The sample holds 55,000 to 65,000 clones, roughly 85% seen once. Here the sequenced sample was CD4+ or CD8+ T cells sorted from blood, taken in a trial of the OX40 agonist ivuxolimab. The receptors stem from an adult with an advanced solid tumor such as melanoma, head and neck, liver or kidney cancer. Both conserved end residues are trimmed from each CDR3. Each record gives: J gene, V gene, CDR3 protein.

TRBJ2-2,TRBV2,ASSGDVNTGELF
TRBJ2-6,TRBV27,ASSLWADMSSGANVLT
TRBJ1-2,TRBV7-8,ASTKGAGANYGYT
TRBJ1-5,TRBV5-5,ASSPQGGNNQPQH
TRBJ2-1,TRBV11-2,ASSLVGGIEQF
TRBJ1-4,TRBV11-2,ASSSDRGGEKLF
TRBJ2-1,TRBV29-1,SVRRGNGNEQF
TRBJ2-7,TRBV11-2,ASSSPAGASYEQY
TRBJ2-7,TRBV6-5,ASSDTGRSYEQY
TRBJ2-1,TRBV6-1,ASSARKLHSDEQF
TRBJ2-7,TRBV2,ASRAAGAGEQY
TRBJ1-2,TRBV28,ASSSGDRGKYT
TRBJ2-1,TRBV20-1,SASQNEQF
TRBJ2-1,TRBV6-4,ASSPQFGGAQF
TRBJ1-5,TRBV19,ASSPGLGQPQH
TRBJ1-2,TRBV11-1,ASSLGQMSGYT
TRBJ2-5,TRBV28,ASSLVGGVQETQY
TRBJ2-7,TRBV19,ASSTRQGYEQY
TRBJ1-1,TRBV21-1,ASEPGANTEAF
TRBJ2-2,TRBV6-4,ASSEALGLRGELF